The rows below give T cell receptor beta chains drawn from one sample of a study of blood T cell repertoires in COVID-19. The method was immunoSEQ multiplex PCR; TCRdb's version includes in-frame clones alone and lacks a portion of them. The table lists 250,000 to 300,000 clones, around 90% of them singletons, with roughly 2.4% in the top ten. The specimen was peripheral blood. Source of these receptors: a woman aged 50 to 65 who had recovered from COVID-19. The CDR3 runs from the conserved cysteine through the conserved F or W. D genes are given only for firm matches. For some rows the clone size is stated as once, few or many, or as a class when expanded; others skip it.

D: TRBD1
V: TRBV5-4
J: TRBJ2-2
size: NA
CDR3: CASSPGQVNTGELFF
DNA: TGTGCCAGCAGCCCGGGACAGGTTAACACCGGGGAGCTGTTTTTT

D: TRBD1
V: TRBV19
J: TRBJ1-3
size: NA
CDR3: CASSTTGAGNTIYF
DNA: TGTGCCAGTAGTACGACAGGGGCTGGAAACACCATATATTTT

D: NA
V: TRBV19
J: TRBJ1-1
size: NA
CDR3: CASSIQANTEAFF
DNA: TGTGCCAGTAGTATACAGGCGAACACTGAAGCTTTCTTT

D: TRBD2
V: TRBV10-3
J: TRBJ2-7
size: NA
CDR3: CAMRPGLAGGRFSEQYF
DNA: TGTGCCATGAGACCGGGACTAGCGGGAGGGCGATTTAGCGAGCAGTACTTC

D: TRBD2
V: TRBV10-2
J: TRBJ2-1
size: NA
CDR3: CASSASGVGYEQFF
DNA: TGCGCCAGCAGCGCTAGCGGGGTCGGTTATGAGCAGTTCTTC

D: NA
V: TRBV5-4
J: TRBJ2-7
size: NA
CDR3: CASSSSDRPYEQYF
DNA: TGTGCCAGCAGCTCTTCGGACAGACCCTACGAGCAGTACTTC

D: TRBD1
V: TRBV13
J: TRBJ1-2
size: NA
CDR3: CASSAGGQGRVRYTF
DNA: TGTGCCAGCAGCGCAGGCGGACAGGGTAGGGTTCGCTACACCTTC

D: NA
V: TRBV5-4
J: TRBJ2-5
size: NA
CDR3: CASSFGEGQETQYF
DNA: TGTGCCAGCAGCTTCGGCGAGGGACAAGAGACCCAGTACTTC

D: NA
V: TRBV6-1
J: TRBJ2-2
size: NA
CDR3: CASSELRGGSNTGELFF
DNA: TGTGCCAGCAGTGAATTAAGGGGCGGCTCGAACACCGGGGAGCTGTTTTTT

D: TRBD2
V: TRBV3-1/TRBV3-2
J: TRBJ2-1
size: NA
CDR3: CASRRTSSNEQFF
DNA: TGTGCCAGCAGGCGGACTAGCAGCAATGAGCAGTTCTTC

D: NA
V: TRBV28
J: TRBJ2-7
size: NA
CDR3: CASSPGTYSYEQYF
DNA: TGTGCCAGCAGCCCCGGGACATACTCCTACGAGCAGTACTTC

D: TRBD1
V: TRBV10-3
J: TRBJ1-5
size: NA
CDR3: CAISEDRAYQPQHF
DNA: TGTGCCATCAGTGAGGACAGGGCGTATCAGCCCCAGCATTTT

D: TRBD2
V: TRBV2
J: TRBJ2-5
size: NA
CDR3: CASTGLAGTHQETQYF
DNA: TGTGCCAGCACCGGACTAGCGGGAACCCACCAAGAGACCCAGTACTTC

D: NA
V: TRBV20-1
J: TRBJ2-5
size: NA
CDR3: CSATGGQTQYF
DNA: TGCAGTGCTACGGGGGGCCAGACCCAGTACTTC

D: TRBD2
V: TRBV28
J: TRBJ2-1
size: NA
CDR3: CASSRTSGRSNEQFF
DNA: TGTGCCAGCAGTCGGACTAGCGGGAGGTCTAATGAGCAGTTCTTC

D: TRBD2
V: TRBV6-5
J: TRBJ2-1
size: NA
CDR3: CASSYSSGGGQFF
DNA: TGTGCCAGCAGTTACTCTAGCGGGGGGGGGCAGTTCTTC

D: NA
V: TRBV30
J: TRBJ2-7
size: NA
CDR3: CAWSQPGSYEQYF
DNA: TGTGCCTGGAGTCAGCCAGGTAGCTACGAGCAGTACTTC

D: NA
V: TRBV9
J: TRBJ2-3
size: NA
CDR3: CASSLQGGDTQYF
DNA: TGTGCCAGCAGCTTACAGGGGGGGGATACGCAGTATTTT

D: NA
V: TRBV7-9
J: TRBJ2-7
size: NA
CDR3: CASSLTSLMGGSYEQYF
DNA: TGTGCCAGCAGCTTAACCTCCCTAATGGGGGGCTCCTACGAGCAGTACTTC

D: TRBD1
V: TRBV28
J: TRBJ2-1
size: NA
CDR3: CASSLSGTGAYNEQFF
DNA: TGTGCCAGCAGTTTATCCGGGACAGGGGCCTACAATGAGCAGTTCTTC

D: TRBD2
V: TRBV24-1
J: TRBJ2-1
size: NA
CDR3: CATSGFGLAGVFAYNEQFF
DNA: TGTGCCACCAGTGGATTTGGGCTAGCGGGAGTCTTCGCCTACAATGAGCAGTTCTTC

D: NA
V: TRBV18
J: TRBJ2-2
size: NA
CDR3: CASSKRADSNTGELFF
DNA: TGTGCCAGCTCTAAGAGAGCCGATTCGAACACCGGGGAGCTGTTTTTT

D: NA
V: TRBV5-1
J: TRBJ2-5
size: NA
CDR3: CASTPWGGRGVEETQYF
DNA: TGCGCCAGCACCCCCTGGGGGGGCAGGGGCGTTGAAGAGACCCAGTACTTC

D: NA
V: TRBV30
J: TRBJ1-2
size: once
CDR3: CAWKVGPPRPGYTF
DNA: TGTGCCTGGAAGGTGGGGCCCCCCAGGCCTGGCTACACCTTC

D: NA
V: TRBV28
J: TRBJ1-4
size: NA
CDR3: CASSSVGAGDEKLFF
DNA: TGTGCCAGCAGTTCCGTGGGCGCCGGGGATGAAAAACTGTTTTTT

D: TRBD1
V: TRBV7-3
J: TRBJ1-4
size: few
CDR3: CASSPDRGHEKLFF
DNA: TGTGCCAGCAGTCCGGACAGGGGGCATGAAAAACTGTTTTTT

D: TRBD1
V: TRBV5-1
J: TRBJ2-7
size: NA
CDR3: CASSSTGTGGGEQYF
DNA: TGCGCCAGCAGCTCGACCGGGACAGGGGGAGGCGAGCAGTACTTC

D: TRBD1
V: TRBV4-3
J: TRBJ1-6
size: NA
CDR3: CASSLSLDRGPSPLHF
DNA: TGCGCCAGCAGCCTCTCGCTCGACAGGGGGCCTTCACCCCTCCACTTT

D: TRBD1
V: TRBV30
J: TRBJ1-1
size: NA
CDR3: CAWSTRQGNSYTEAFF
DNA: TGTGCCTGGAGTACCAGACAGGGGAATAGTTACACTGAAGCTTTCTTT

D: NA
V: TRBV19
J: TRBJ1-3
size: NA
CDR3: CASSTGNGNTIYF
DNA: TGTGCCAGCTCAACAGGGAATGGAAACACCATATATTTT

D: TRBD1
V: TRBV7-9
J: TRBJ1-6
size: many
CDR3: CASSTGQGLGNSPLHF
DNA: TGTGCCAGCAGCACCGGACAGGGGCTGGGTAATTCACCCCTCCACTTT

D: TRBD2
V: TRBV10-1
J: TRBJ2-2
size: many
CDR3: CASTRGGNTGELFF
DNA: TGCGCCTCCACACGGGGGGGCAACACCGGGGAGCTGTTTTTT

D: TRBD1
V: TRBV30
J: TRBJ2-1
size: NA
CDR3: CAWSVRGTGENEQFF
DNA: TGTGCCTGGAGTGTACGCGGGACAGGAGAAAATGAGCAGTTCTTC

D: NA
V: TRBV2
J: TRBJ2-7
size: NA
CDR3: CASSRTTLYEQYF
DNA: TGTGCCAGCAGTCGGACTACCCTCTACGAGCAGTACTTC

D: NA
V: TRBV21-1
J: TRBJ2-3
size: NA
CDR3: CASAPSGAGRSTDTQYF
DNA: TGTGCCAGCGCTCCTTCTGGAGCGGGGCGCTCCACAGATACGCAGTATTTT

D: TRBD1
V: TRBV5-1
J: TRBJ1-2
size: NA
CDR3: CASSLGPGGTGYGYTF
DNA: TGCGCCAGCAGCTTGGGACCAGGGGGGACGGGCTATGGCTACACCTTC

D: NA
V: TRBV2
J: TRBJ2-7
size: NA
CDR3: CASSQGGYEQYF
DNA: TGTGCCAGCAGTCAGGGGGGCTACGAGCAGTACTTC

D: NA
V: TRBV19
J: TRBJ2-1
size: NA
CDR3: CASSRAGFSHSSYNEQFF
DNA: TGTGCCAGTAGTAGGGCGGGATTTTCTCATAGCTCCTACAATGAGCAGTTCTTC

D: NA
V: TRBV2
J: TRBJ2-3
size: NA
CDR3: CASLGTRTDTQYF
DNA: TGTGCCAGCCTCGGGACTCGCACAGATACGCAGTATTTT

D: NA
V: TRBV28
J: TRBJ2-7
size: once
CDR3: CASGRIGGISYEQYF
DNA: TGTGCCAGCGGCCGTATTGGGGGGATCTCCTACGAGCAGTACTTC

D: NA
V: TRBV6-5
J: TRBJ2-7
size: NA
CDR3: CASSYTGGRAYEQYF
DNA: TGTGCCAGCAGTTACACAGGTGGAAGGGCCTACGAGCAGTACTTC

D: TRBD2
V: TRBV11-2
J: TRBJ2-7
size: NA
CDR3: CASSLQGTQRGFAYEQYF
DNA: TGTGCCAGCAGCTTACAGGGGACCCAGCGGGGGTTTGCCTACGAGCAGTACTTC

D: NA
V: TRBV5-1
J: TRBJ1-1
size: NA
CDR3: CASSLEWQGIATEAFF
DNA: TGCGCCAGCAGCTTGGAATGGCAGGGTATAGCCACTGAAGCTTTCTTT